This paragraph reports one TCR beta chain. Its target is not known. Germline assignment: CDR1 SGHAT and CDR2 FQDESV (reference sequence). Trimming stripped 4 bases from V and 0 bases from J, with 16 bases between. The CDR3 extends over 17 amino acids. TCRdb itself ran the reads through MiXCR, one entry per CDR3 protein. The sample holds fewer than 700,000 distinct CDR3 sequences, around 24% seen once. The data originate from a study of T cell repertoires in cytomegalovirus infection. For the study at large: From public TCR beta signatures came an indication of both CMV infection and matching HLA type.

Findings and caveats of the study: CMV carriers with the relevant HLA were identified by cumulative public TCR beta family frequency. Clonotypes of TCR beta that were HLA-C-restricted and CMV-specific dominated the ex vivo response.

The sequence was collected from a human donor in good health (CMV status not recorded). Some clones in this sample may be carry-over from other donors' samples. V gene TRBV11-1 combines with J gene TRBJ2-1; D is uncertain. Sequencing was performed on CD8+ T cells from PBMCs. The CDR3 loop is CASSYRTATRSYNEQFF. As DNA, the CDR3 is TGTGCCAGCAGCTATAGGACGGCGACACGCTCCTACAATGAGCAGTTCTTC.